This is a list of T cell receptor beta chains from one sample in a study of T cell repertoires in cytomegalovirus infection. TCRdb fed the reads into MiXCR, producing one record per CDR3 protein. The profile covers 170,000 or so distinct CDR3 sequences, with roughly 15% appearing a single time and 20% to 25% taken by the ten largest. Input material: CD8+ T cells from PBMCs. Source of these receptors: a human donor in good health (CMV status not recorded). Some clones in this sample may be carry-over from other donors' samples. Each CDR3 is given with its conserved first and last residue. The D gene is left open where the match is weak. For some rows the clone size is stated as once, few or many, or as a class when expanded; others skip it.

size | J | V | D | DNA | CDR3
- | TRBJ2-1 | TRBV5-5 | TRBD1 | TGTGCCAGCAGGCGAGCGTTGGACAGGGCTTCGATCAATGAGCAGTTCTTC | CASRRALDRASINEQFF
- | TRBJ2-7 | TRBV4-1 | - | TGCGCCAGCAGCCAAGGTGCCGACAGCACCTACGAGCAGTACTTC | CASSQGADSTYEQYF
- | TRBJ1-5 | TRBV19 | TRBD1 | TGTGCCAGTAGTAGACAGGGTCCTCAGCCCCAGCATTTT | CASSRQGPQPQHF
few | TRBJ2-7 | TRBV4-1 | TRBD1 | TGCGCCAGCAGCCAAGTGACAGGGGGCCCCCTCTACGAGCAGTACTTC | CASSQVTGGPLYEQYF
once | TRBJ2-7 | TRBV11-2 | TRBD1 | TGTGCCAGCAGCCGGACAGGATTCGAGCAGTACTTC | CASSRTGFEQYF
few | TRBJ2-3 | TRBV28 | TRBD1 | TGTGCCAGCAGTACCCGACAGGGGAGCACAGATACGCAGTATTTT | CASSTRQGSTDTQYF
- | TRBJ1-6 | TRBV5-6 | - | TGTGCCAGCAGCTTCGGAGGTTCACCCCTCCACTTT | CASSFGGSPLHF
- | TRBJ2-3 | TRBV27 | - | TGTGCCAGCAGTAACCATGGAGCCGGGACAGATACGCAGTATTTT | CASSNHGAGTDTQYF
few | TRBJ2-2 | TRBV7-2 | - | TGTGCCAGCAGCTTAATGGGGGGACCCGGGGAGCTGTTTTTT | CASSLMGGPGELFF
- | TRBJ1-1 | TRBV28 | - | TGTGCCAGCAGCCCTGACGGTGTGACTGAAGCTTTCTTT | CASSPDGVTEAFF
few | TRBJ1-5 | TRBV7-8 | - | TGTGCCAGCAGTCGTGGGGGTCAGCCCCAGCATTTT | CASSRGGQPQHF
- | TRBJ2-1 | TRBV6-6 | - | TGTGCCAGCACCGACAGGCACAATGAGCAGTTCTTC | CASTDRHNEQFF
few | TRBJ2-2 | TRBV12-3/TRBV12-4 | TRBD2 | TGTGCCAGCAGCTTAGCGGGGGGGCTGGCCGGGGAGCTGTTTTTT | CASSLAGGLAGELFF
few | TRBJ1-5 | TRBV6-2/TRBV6-3 | - | TGTGCCAGCAGTCGAGTCCAAAGCAATCAGCCCCAGCATTTT | CASSRVQSNQPQHF
- | TRBJ2-1 | TRBV6-6 | - | TGTGCCAGCAGTCCAGAGAACAATGAGCAGTTCTTC | CASSPENNEQFF
few | TRBJ1-5 | TRBV12-3/TRBV12-4 | - | TGTGCCAGCAGTTTAGCGTACTCGACAGATAGCAATCAGCCCCAGCATTTT | CASSLAYSTDSNQPQHF
- | TRBJ2-1 | TRBV7-6 | - | TGTGCCAGCAGCTTAGCGGGTACCCACAATGAGCAGTTCTTC | CASSLAGTHNEQFF
few | TRBJ1-2 | TRBV12-3/TRBV12-4 | - | TGTGCCAGCAGCCAGTTTTCAGGAGGAAGAGAGGTGTATGGCTACACCTTC | CASSQFSGGREVYGYTF
- | TRBJ2-3 | TRBV6-5 | - | TGTGCCAGCAGTTACACTAGCACAGATACGCAGTATTTT | CASSYTSTDTQYF
few | TRBJ2-3 | TRBV6-4 | - | TGTGCCAGCAGTGAAGGGGTTTCTAGCACAGATACGCAGTATTTT | CASSEGVSSTDTQYF
many | TRBJ1-1 | TRBV7-2 | - | TGTGCCAGCGCTTCACGGGGGGCAGTAAACACTGAAGCTTTCTTT | CASASRGAVNTEAFF
- | TRBJ1-4 | TRBV7-9 | - | TGTGCCAGCAGCTTAATGGTGGCTTCAACTAATGAAAAACTGTTTTTT | CASSLMVASTNEKLFF
- | TRBJ1-2 | TRBV5-6 | - | TGTGCCAGCAGCGTGGACGGGAACTATGGCTACACCTTC | CASSVDGNYGYTF
- | TRBJ2-7 | TRBV7-8 | TRBD1 | TGTGCCAGCAGGGTCCGACAGGGGGCTTACGAGCAGTACTTC | CASRVRQGAYEQYF
- | TRBJ2-3 | TRBV7-9 | TRBD1 | TGTGCCAGCAGAGGACTCGGACAGGGGGCCGCCGATACGCAGTATTTT | CASRGLGQGAADTQYF
few | TRBJ2-3 | TRBV7-2 | - | TGTGCCAGCAGCTTCACCGGGGAAGTCAGCACAGATACGCAGTATTTT | CASSFTGEVSTDTQYF
few | TRBJ1-5 | TRBV14 | - | TGTGCCAGCAGCCATAAGGGACGGGGCGAGCCCCAGCATTTT | CASSHKGRGEPQHF
few | TRBJ2-5 | TRBV29-1 | TRBD2 | TGCAGCGCCGGGCAGCGGGGGACCTTCCAAGAGACCCAGTACTTC | CSAGQRGTFQETQYF
- | TRBJ2-1 | TRBV6-2/TRBV6-3 | TRBD2 | TGTGCCAGCACTAGCGGGGGGGCCGTGCAGTTCTTC | CASTSGGAVQFF
- | TRBJ2-1 | TRBV6-2/TRBV6-3 | TRBD2 | TGTGCCAGCACGCACCTAGCGGGGCCTTACAATGAGCAGTTCTTC | CASTHLAGPYNEQFF
- | TRBJ2-5 | TRBV19 | TRBD1 | TGTGCCAGCCGGGACAGGAGGAACCAAGAGACCCAGTACTTC | CASRDRRNQETQYF
few | TRBJ2-7 | TRBV7-9 | TRBD1 | TGTGCCAGCAGCTACCGGGACAGGGGGCAAGAGCAGTACTTC | CASSYRDRGQEQYF
many | TRBJ1-1 | TRBV11-3 | - | TGTGCCAGCAGCTTAGCAGCGAACACTGAAGCTTTCTTT | CASSLAANTEAFF
few | TRBJ2-1 | TRBV28 | TRBD1 | TGTGCCAGCAGTCTAGGACAGGGGTTCGCCTACAATGAGCAGTTCTTC | CASSLGQGFAYNEQFF
- | TRBJ1-1 | TRBV9 | TRBD1 | TGTGCCAGCAGCGTAGCCCGGGCAGGGGGCCAAACTGAAGCTTTCTTT | CASSVARAGGQTEAFF
few | TRBJ2-3 | TRBV7-2 | - | TGTGCCAGCAGCCCCCGAAGGGGGGTTTCCTACACAGATACGCAGTATTTT | CASSPRRGVSYTDTQYF
few | TRBJ1-5 | TRBV6-2/TRBV6-3 | - | TGTGCCAGCAGTTACTCGACAGGACTGAATCAGCCCCAGCATTTT | CASSYSTGLNQPQHF
few | TRBJ2-1 | TRBV29-1 | - | TGCAGCGTTGAAGATCCAGGGTACAATGAGCAGTTCTTC | CSVEDPGYNEQFF
- | TRBJ2-5 | TRBV11-2 | - | TGTGCCAGCAGCTTAGAGGTCAGGGAGGACCAAGAGACCCAGTACTTC | CASSLEVREDQETQYF
- | TRBJ2-3 | TRBV7-6 | - | TGTGCCAGCAGCGCCACAGTTGGAGTCACAGATACGCAGTATTTT | CASSATVGVTDTQYF
- | TRBJ1-4 | TRBV28 | - | TGTGCCAGCAGTTTTAGACTAACTAATGAAAAACTGTTTTTT | CASSFRLTNEKLFF
few | TRBJ2-7 | TRBV7-6 | - | TGTGCCAGCAGCTTCACAGGGCTCGGAGGGGAGCAGTACTTC | CASSFTGLGGEQYF
few | TRBJ1-1 | TRBV10-3 | - | TGTGCCATCAAGGCGGGGGGCGGGTATACTGAAGCTTTCTTT | CAIKAGGGYTEAFF
- | TRBJ2-7 | TRBV4-3 | TRBD1 | TGCGCCAGCAGCCGGGGGGGAACAGGGGGCGATACTAGCTGGCCAGCCTACGAGCAGTACTTC | CASSRGGTGGDTSWPAYEQYF
- | TRBJ2-7 | TRBV6-2/TRBV6-3 | - | TGTGCCAGCTCGGCAGGGGTCAACGAGCAGTACTTC | CASSAGVNEQYF
few | TRBJ2-7 | TRBV19 | - | TGTGCCAGTAGACGGACGGACCGCAACGGCGAGCAGTACTTC | CASRRTDRNGEQYF
few | TRBJ1-3 | TRBV7-2 | - | TGTGCCAGCAGCCCGTACAGCGGTACATCTGGAAACACCATATATTTT | CASSPYSGTSGNTIYF
- | TRBJ1-1 | TRBV7-2 | - | TGTGCCAGCAGCTCACCACCCGACAGCACGAACACTGAAGCTTTCTTT | CASSSPPDSTNTEAFF
- | TRBJ1-6 | TRBV7-8 | - | TGTGCCAGCAGCCTCGGGGGAATGCCTAATTCACCCCTCCACTTT | CASSLGGMPNSPLHF
- | TRBJ1-2 | TRBV10-3 | - | TGTGCCATCAGTGAGGGTGGCTATGGCTACACCTTC | CAISEGGYGYTF
- | TRBJ1-5 | TRBV2 | TRBD1 | TGTGCCAGCAGTGAATGGGACAGAAGCAATCAGCCCCAGCATTTT | CASSEWDRSNQPQHF
- | TRBJ2-7 | TRBV7-9 | - | TGTGCCAGCAGCCCCCCCCCGCTCGGCGGATCCTACGAGCAGTACTTC | CASSPPPLGGSYEQYF
- | TRBJ2-1 | TRBV7-9 | - | TGTGCCAGCACCCCCCGGGATCCGCCTCCTTCTAAGGATGAGCAGTTCTTC | CASTPRDPPPSKDEQFF
- | TRBJ2-1 | TRBV28 | - | TGTGCCAGCAGTTTAAGGAGGGGCGGCTACAATGAGCAGTTCTTC | CASSLRRGGYNEQFF
- | TRBJ2-1 | TRBV28 | - | TGTGCCAGCAGTTTATCAGTCGGTTACAATGAGCAGTTCTTC | CASSLSVGYNEQFF
few | TRBJ2-7 | TRBV6-5 | - | TGTGCCAGCAGCGAGGGTGTTGACTACGAGCAGTACTTC | CASSEGVDYEQYF
- | TRBJ2-2 | TRBV20-1 | - | TGCAGTGCTAGCACAGGGACCGGCGGGGAGCTGTTTTTT | CSASTGTGGELFF
many | TRBJ2-5 | TRBV7-2 | TRBD1 | TGTGCCAGCAGCTTAACTCCGGGGGGACAGGGGAAGTTC | CASSLTPGGQGKF
- | TRBJ2-3 | TRBV7-9 | - | TGTGCCAGCAGCTCGAATCCCCGGGTTGAGACAGATACGCAGTATTTT | CASSSNPRVETDTQYF